This TCR beta chain was obtained from a study of breast tumors, draining lymph nodes, adjacent tissues. The study, taken as a whole, reports: Luminal-like breast cancer showed significantly higher tumor–nontumor repertoire similarity than basal-like. Tumor T cell lymph node origin was a supported hypothesis, not proven.

TCRdb processed the multiplex PCR reads anew with MiXCR; each CDR3 protein has one entry. The table includes roughly 130,000 distinct CDR3 sequences, 20% detected once. Samples came from axillary lymph nodes draining the breast cancer. The junction had 13 bases not matched to a gene; V was cut back by 5 bases and J by 10 bases. CDR1 DFQATT and CDR2 SNEGSKA come from the germline V gene (reference sequence). This CDR3 is built from 14 residues. About this clonotype: Antigen: not known. A read error is possible here, since a much larger clone lies one base away.

The chain has TRBV20-1 and TRBJ2-3; TRBD1 matches 9 bases. Sequencing input: axillary lymph node tissue. The sequence derives from a female donor with breast cancer. Some clones in this sample may be carry-over from other donors' samples. CDR3 nucleotide sequence: TGCAGTGCTTACCAAGGACAGGGGTTTGATTCGCAGTATTTT. Its protein is CSAYQGQGFDSQYF.